Sequencing of this TCR beta chain was carried out in a study of CD8 T cells in Susac syndrome. This CDR3 is 17 amino acids long. Unmatched junction bases numbered 11, after V lost 7 bases and J lost 0 bases. In germline, CDR1 is SNHLY, CDR2 FYNNEI. About 0.45 to 1 ug RNA was reverse transcribed with random hexamers. TCRdb re-called the immunoSEQ multiplex PCR reads with MiXCR, one entry per CDR3 protein. The table lists about 280,000 distinct CDR3 sequences, roughly 85% of them singletons. The chain uses TRBV2 and TRBJ2-3, with 9 bases lining up with TRBD2. Sequenced material: CD8+ T cells from PBMCs. The receptor comes from a human donor with multiple sclerosis. DNA for the CDR3: TGTGCCAGCATGACCGCGGGACTAGCCGACAGCACAGATACGCAGTATTTT. Amino acids: CASMTAGLADSTDTQYF.